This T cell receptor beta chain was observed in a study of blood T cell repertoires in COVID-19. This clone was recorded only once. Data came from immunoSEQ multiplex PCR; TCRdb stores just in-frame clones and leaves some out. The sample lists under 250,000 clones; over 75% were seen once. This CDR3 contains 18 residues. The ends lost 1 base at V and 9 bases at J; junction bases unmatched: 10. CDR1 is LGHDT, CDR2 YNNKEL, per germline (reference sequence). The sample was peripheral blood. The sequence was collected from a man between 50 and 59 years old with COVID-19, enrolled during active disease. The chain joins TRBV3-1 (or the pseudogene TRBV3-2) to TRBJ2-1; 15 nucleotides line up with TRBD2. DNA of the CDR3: TGTGCCAGCAGCCAAGCTAGAGGACTAGCGGGAGGGCGGGGTGAGCAGTTCTTC. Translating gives CASSQARGLAGGRGEQFF.